The rows below give T cell receptor beta chains drawn from one sample of a study of cytomegalovirus exposure and HLA in healthy donors. The repertoire was sequenced with immunoSEQ multiplex PCR; TCRdb's copy has only in-frame clones and lacks some. The table lists over 150,000 clones, 85% of them singletons. Sequenced material: PBMCs. The origin of the receptors is a man younger than 35 in good health and CMV-seropositive. CDR3s include the opening cysteine and the closing phenylalanine or tryptophan. The D gene is left open where the match is weak. Expanded clones are given a class, and other clones once, few, many or no size at all.

clone size: once
J gene: TRBJ1-2
V gene: TRBV23-1
D gene: NA
CDR3 DNA: TGCGCCAGCAGTCAATTTTGGACAGCCTATGGCTACACCTTC
CDR3 protein: CASSQFWTAYGYTF

clone size: NA
J gene: TRBJ1-4
V gene: TRBV27
D gene: TRBD1
CDR3 DNA: TGTGCCAGCGGGACCGGGACAGGGGTTGAAAAACTGTTTTTT
CDR3 protein: CASGTGTGVEKLFF

clone size: NA
J gene: TRBJ2-3
V gene: TRBV7-9
D gene: NA
CDR3 DNA: TGTGCCAGCAGCTCGGTTGGAGATACGCAGTATTTT
CDR3 protein: CASSSVGDTQYF

clone size: once
J gene: TRBJ2-1
V gene: TRBV4-1
D gene: NA
CDR3 DNA: TGCGCCAGCAGTCCGGACTCACGCTCCTACAATGAGCAGTTCTTC
CDR3 protein: CASSPDSRSYNEQFF

clone size: NA
J gene: TRBJ1-1
V gene: TRBV6-5
D gene: NA
CDR3 DNA: TGTGCCAGCAGTTACTACGATCGAGGTGAAGCTTTCTTT
CDR3 protein: CASSYYDRGEAFF

clone size: NA
J gene: TRBJ1-5
V gene: TRBV7-8
D gene: TRBD1
CDR3 DNA: TGTGCCAGCAGCCACACACAGGGGGGAAATCAGCCCCAGCATTTT
CDR3 protein: CASSHTQGGNQPQHF

clone size: once
J gene: TRBJ2-7
V gene: TRBV19
D gene: TRBD1
CDR3 DNA: TGTGCCAGTAGTACTACAGGGGTACTAAAGCAGTACTTC
CDR3 protein: CASSTTGVLKQYF

clone size: NA
J gene: TRBJ1-6
V gene: TRBV30
D gene: TRBD1
CDR3 DNA: TGTGCCTCCACCGGGACAGGGGATCGTAATTCACCCCTCCACTTT
CDR3 protein: CASTGTGDRNSPLHF

clone size: NA
J gene: TRBJ2-1
V gene: TRBV5-1
D gene: TRBD2
CDR3 DNA: TGCGCCAGCAGCTTGGGGACTAGCGGGAATCTGAAAGGGTTCTTC
CDR3 protein: CASSLGTSGNLKGFF

clone size: NA
J gene: TRBJ1-2
V gene: TRBV30
D gene: NA
CDR3 DNA: TGTGCCTGGAGTCCCCGGGGGAGGGGGTATGGCTACACCTTC
CDR3 protein: CAWSPRGRGYGYTF

clone size: NA
J gene: TRBJ1-2
V gene: TRBV7-2
D gene: TRBD1
CDR3 DNA: TGTGCCAGCAGCCAGGGACAGGGCTATGGCTACACCTTC
CDR3 protein: CASSQGQGYGYTF

clone size: NA
J gene: TRBJ2-7
V gene: TRBV9
D gene: TRBD2
CDR3 DNA: TGTGCCAGCAGCGCGAGGGAGGGGTACGAGCAGTACTTC
CDR3 protein: CASSAREGYEQYF

clone size: once
J gene: TRBJ2-7
V gene: TRBV27
D gene: NA
CDR3 DNA: TGTGCCAGCAGTGTAACCGGGACTGGAACCTTCGAGCAGTACTTC
CDR3 protein: CASSVTGTGTFEQYF

clone size: NA
J gene: TRBJ2-7
V gene: TRBV19
D gene: NA
CDR3 DNA: TGTGCCAGTAGTATAGATGGTGGTCGGGGATACGAGCAGTACTTC
CDR3 protein: CASSIDGGRGYEQYF

clone size: NA
J gene: TRBJ2-2
V gene: TRBV7-3
D gene: TRBD2
CDR3 DNA: TGTGCCAGCAGCGACGGTCGCGAGGGAGGGCCGGGGACCGGGGAGCTGTTTTTT
CDR3 protein: CASSDGREGGPGTGELFF

clone size: NA
J gene: TRBJ2-6
V gene: TRBV5-4
D gene: NA
CDR3 DNA: TGTGCCAGCAGCTCAGGGGCAGGGGCCAACGTCCTGACTTTC
CDR3 protein: CASSSGAGANVLTF

clone size: NA
J gene: TRBJ2-7
V gene: TRBV29-1
D gene: NA
CDR3 DNA: TGCAGCGTTTCCCCCTCCGGTTTGGGTGGGAGAGAGCAGTACTTC
CDR3 protein: CSVSPSGLGGREQYF

clone size: NA
J gene: TRBJ2-4
V gene: TRBV4-1
D gene: NA
CDR3 DNA: TGCGCCAGCAGCCATCCGGGTACATTGGCCAAAAACATTCAGTACTTC
CDR3 protein: CASSHPGTLAKNIQYF

clone size: NA
J gene: TRBJ1-1
V gene: TRBV4-1
D gene: NA
CDR3 DNA: TGCGCCAGCAGCCAAGAGGGAGGGTTGGACACTGAAGCTTTCTTT
CDR3 protein: CASSQEGGLDTEAFF

clone size: NA
J gene: TRBJ2-7
V gene: TRBV29-1
D gene: NA
CDR3 DNA: TGCAGCGCGGCCTCGGCAGGGTGGAGCGAGCAGTACTTC
CDR3 protein: CSAASAGWSEQYF

clone size: few
J gene: TRBJ1-2
V gene: TRBV2
D gene: NA
CDR3 DNA: TGTGCCAGCAGTGAATCCCCACGCAGGGTGGAAGGCTACACCTTC
CDR3 protein: CASSESPRRVEGYTF

clone size: few
J gene: TRBJ1-2
V gene: TRBV7-9
D gene: TRBD1
CDR3 DNA: TGTGCCAGCAGCGCAGTGAGAGGACAGGCCTTC
CDR3 protein: CASSAVRGQAF

clone size: few
J gene: TRBJ1-6
V gene: TRBV30
D gene: NA
CDR3 DNA: TGTGCCTGGAGTCTGGAAATTGGGCGTTCACCCCTCCACTTT
CDR3 protein: CAWSLEIGRSPLHF

clone size: NA
J gene: TRBJ1-5
V gene: TRBV28
D gene: TRBD1
CDR3 DNA: TGTGCCAGCCAATGGGGGACAGGCACCCTTTGGAATCAGCCCCAGCATTTT
CDR3 protein: CASQWGTGTLWNQPQHF

clone size: NA
J gene: TRBJ2-7
V gene: TRBV5-6
D gene: TRBD2
CDR3 DNA: TGTGCCAGCAGCTGGGCTTATAGCGGGATAGTCTACGAGCAGTACTTC
CDR3 protein: CASSWAYSGIVYEQYF

clone size: NA
J gene: TRBJ1-1
V gene: TRBV30
D gene: TRBD1
CDR3 DNA: TGTGCCTGGAGCCATCGGACAGGGCCGGCTGAAGCTTTCTTT
CDR3 protein: CAWSHRTGPAEAFF

clone size: NA
J gene: TRBJ1-2
V gene: TRBV28
D gene: TRBD1
CDR3 DNA: TGTGCCAGCAGCTCCGGGACAGGGGGCGCATCCTATGGCTACACCTTC
CDR3 protein: CASSSGTGGASYGYTF

clone size: NA
J gene: TRBJ2-1
V gene: TRBV11-2
D gene: NA
CDR3 DNA: TGTGCCAGCAGCTTAGCATACAATGAGCAGTTCTTC
CDR3 protein: CASSLAYNEQFF

clone size: NA
J gene: TRBJ1-4
V gene: TRBV18
D gene: TRBD1
CDR3 DNA: TGTGCCAGCTCACCACTTTCGGGACAGAGCGCGACTAATGAAAAACTGTTTTTT
CDR3 protein: CASSPLSGQSATNEKLFF

clone size: NA
J gene: TRBJ1-1
V gene: TRBV7-9
D gene: NA
CDR3 DNA: TGTGCCAGCAGCTCCCCGGAGGCGAACACTGAAGCTTTCTTT
CDR3 protein: CASSSPEANTEAFF

clone size: NA
J gene: TRBJ2-2
V gene: TRBV2
D gene: TRBD1
CDR3 DNA: TGTGCCAGCTCCGGACAGGGCGCGAACACCGGGGAGCTGTTTTTT
CDR3 protein: CASSGQGANTGELFF

clone size: many
J gene: TRBJ2-7
V gene: TRBV7-9
D gene: NA
CDR3 DNA: TGTGCCAGCAGCTTAGGGGGAGCCTCCTACGAGCAGTACTTC
CDR3 protein: CASSLGGASYEQYF

clone size: NA
J gene: TRBJ1-3
V gene: TRBV5-1
D gene: NA
CDR3 DNA: TGCGCCAGCAGCTTGGGGACATCAAAAAACACCATATATTTT
CDR3 protein: CASSLGTSKNTIYF

clone size: hyperexpanded
J gene: TRBJ2-7
V gene: TRBV6-1
D gene: TRBD1
CDR3 DNA: TGTGCCAGCAGTGAAACAGGGGGCACGTACGAGCAGTACTTC
CDR3 protein: CASSETGGTYEQYF

clone size: NA
J gene: TRBJ2-7
V gene: TRBV5-1
D gene: TRBD1
CDR3 DNA: TGCGCCAGCAGCTTGGAGCCGGACAGGGTAGCCTACGAGCAGTACTTC
CDR3 protein: CASSLEPDRVAYEQYF

clone size: NA
J gene: TRBJ2-7
V gene: TRBV7-6
D gene: NA
CDR3 DNA: TGTGCCAGCGCCGACTCGGACGAGCAGTACTTC
CDR3 protein: CASADSDEQYF

clone size: NA
J gene: TRBJ2-7
V gene: TRBV28
D gene: TRBD2
CDR3 DNA: TGTGCCAGCAGTTCTAGCGGGGGCTACGAGCAGTACTTC
CDR3 protein: CASSSSGGYEQYF

clone size: NA
J gene: TRBJ2-1
V gene: TRBV5-1
D gene: TRBD2
CDR3 DNA: TGCGCCAGCAGCTTGTCGACTAGCAGGCCGGATGAGCAGTTCTTC
CDR3 protein: CASSLSTSRPDEQFF

clone size: NA
J gene: TRBJ2-1
V gene: TRBV18
D gene: TRBD2
CDR3 DNA: TGTGCCAGCTCACCACCGTCTAGCGGGGGGCCGAGCTCCTACAATGAGCAGTTCTTC
CDR3 protein: CASSPPSSGGPSSYNEQFF

clone size: NA
J gene: TRBJ2-7
V gene: TRBV2
D gene: NA
CDR3 DNA: TGTGCCAGCGGAGGGTCTTCCTACGAGCAGTACTTC
CDR3 protein: CASGGSSYEQYF

clone size: NA
J gene: TRBJ1-1
V gene: TRBV19
D gene: TRBD1
CDR3 DNA: TGTGCCAGTCCCACCCAGGGGGTTCGGGACACTGAAGCTTTCTTT
CDR3 protein: CASPTQGVRDTEAFF

clone size: once
J gene: TRBJ1-5
V gene: TRBV6-1
D gene: NA
CDR3 DNA: TGTGCCAGCAGTGAACAAGGCGGGGTACTTCAGCCCCAGCATTTT
CDR3 protein: CASSEQGGVLQPQHF

clone size: NA
J gene: TRBJ2-7
V gene: TRBV13
D gene: TRBD2
CDR3 DNA: TGTGCCAGCAGTTATGTTAGCGGGGGAGTGTACGAGCAGTACTTC
CDR3 protein: CASSYVSGGVYEQYF

clone size: NA
J gene: TRBJ1-3
V gene: TRBV6-5
D gene: NA
CDR3 DNA: TGTGCCAGCAGCGGGTACAGGGACTCTGGAAACACCATATATTTT
CDR3 protein: CASSGYRDSGNTIYF

clone size: once
J gene: TRBJ1-1
V gene: TRBV11-1
D gene: TRBD1
CDR3 DNA: TGTGCCAGCAGCTTAAGCAGGGGGCTTACTGAAGCTTTCTTT
CDR3 protein: CASSLSRGLTEAFF

clone size: NA
J gene: TRBJ2-2
V gene: TRBV28
D gene: NA
CDR3 DNA: TGTGCCAGCAGTTCGGACTTGAACACCGGGGAGCTGTTTTTT
CDR3 protein: CASSSDLNTGELFF